This TCR beta chain appears in the sequencing data of a study of OX40 agonist ivuxolimab in advanced cancers. Regarding the study as a whole: Nonresponders included some who also had low normalized T-cell clonal expansion. The antigens recognized by the expanded peripheral T cells, that is their antigen specificity, were not determined.

The data were produced by immunoSEQ multiplex PCR, yet TCRdb's version contains in-frame clones alone and is incomplete. The table records about 69,000 clones, just over 90% of them present only once. A remark on this clone: Antigen: not known.

The CDR3 extends over 15 amino acids. V lost 2 bases, J lost 1 base, and 10 bases lay in between. Germline lookup yields CDR1 SGHTS and CDR2 YDEGEE. The specimen was CD4+ or CD8+ T cells sorted from blood, collected in a trial of the OX40 agonist ivuxolimab. This chain links TRBV5-8 with TRBJ1-5; unclear D gene. The receptor's source is an adult with an advanced solid tumor such as melanoma, head and neck, liver or kidney cancer. The DNA for the CDR3 is TGTGCCAGCAGCTTACACCCGGGGAGCAATCAGCCCCAGCATTTT. As protein: CASSLHPGSNQPQHF.